This T cell receptor (beta chain) came from a study of cytomegalovirus exposure and HLA in healthy donors (dated by TCRdb to about 2017). About the study as a whole: According to a later analysis, the roughly 130 validation repertoires were produced on the same platform as the 680 or so repertoires of the first cohort. The study was designed to test whether signatures of past pathogen exposure could be identified by cataloging public T cell receptors. Along with the approximately 650-subject first cohort, a separate validation cohort of over a hundred different subjects was used. To predict cytomegalovirus infection status, the study combined high-throughput TCR immunosequencing, statistical association of individual TCRs with disease status, and machine learning. Results the study describes overall, beyond this receptor: The classifier was reported to diagnose cytomegalovirus status with high specificity and sensitivity in both the original cohort and the validation cohort. It was suggested by the authors that the approach could potentially be generalized to other disease states and immunological phenotypes. The study listed around 160 TCR beta chains as associated with cytomegalovirus. Most TCR sequences were seen in very few donors, while some public TCRs were found in many individuals. A later analysis had no HLA typing for the validation cohort, so co-occurrence there was scored across all 110 or so repertoires. In a later analysis, TCRs clustered in the first cohort were found to also tend to co-occur in the 130 or so validation repertoires, with approximately 94% of cluster scores above 0. Three of the identified cytomegalovirus-associated TCR beta chains were confirmed in vitro to be specific for cytomegalovirus antigens.

Separate from the approximately 670-subject first cohort, the validation cohort of about 130 subjects was the group to which the donors belonged. As regards this clone: The specificity of this receptor is unknown. It has no much larger one-base neighbor in the sample; base qualities were not kept.

The CDR3, cysteine through phenylalanine, is 16 amino acids long. Just the 48-base CDR3 DNA is kept, in frame starting at base 1. The V end loses 3 bases and the J end loses 2 bases, and a stretch of 15 bases separates them. In the germline V gene, CDR1 corresponds to SGDLS and CDR2 to YYNGEE. Receptor amplification or capture employed the immunoSEQ multiplex PCR assay. The original methods were these. A statistical classification framework was built to diagnose cytomegalovirus status from the catalog of TCR beta chain sequences. In TCRdb, the immuneACCESS table is reduced to in-frame sequences with V and J assigned. These tables do not hold every clone; where another copy was compared, an unresolved V gene accounts for under half, and the others remain unexplained. For V, J and clone size, that table is used; D and trimming come from the DNA. The sample table records tens of thousands of clones; approximately 96% of these occur just once. The top ten clones comprise 0.78% of the sample.

The sequencing sample was made of PBMCs. Recombination linked TRBV9 to TRBJ1-5, and the D gene may be TRBD1, 5 bases matching. This TCR came from a man between 18 and 35 years old in good health and CMV-seronegative. CDR3 region: CASSAEGDSGNQPQHF. The nucleotide sequence reads as follows: TGTGCCAGCAGCGCAGAAGGGGATTCGGGCAATCAGCCCCAGCATTTT.